This TCR beta chain emerged from a study of T cell changes during pregnancy in multiple sclerosis. The repertoire was sequenced with immunoSEQ multiplex PCR; TCRdb's copy has only in-frame clones and lacks some. Of some 77,000 clones listed, about 92% are singletons. V shed 0 bases and J shed 7 bases, with 10 bases lying between them. The germline V gene encodes CDR1 SGHAT and CDR2 FQNNGV. The CDR3 totals 15 residues. V and J are TRBV11-2 and TRBJ1-6; D is undetermined. The sample in question was CD4+ T cells from peripheral blood mononuclear cells, obtained before pregnancy. This TCR came from a female donor with multiple sclerosis, enrolled in a pregnancy study. CDR3 bases: TGTGCCAGCAGCTTAGATCGACTGCCGAATTCACCCCTCCACTTT. Protein: CASSLDRLPNSPLHF. Based on the CDR3 plus reference TRBV11-2 and TRBJ1-6, the full variable domain is EAGVAQSPRYKIIEKRQSVAFWCNPISGHATLYWYQQILGQGPKLLIQFQNNGVVDDSQLPKDRFSAERLKGVDSTLKIQPAKLEDSAVYLCASSLDRLPNSPLHFGNGTRLTVT.